The rows below give T cell receptor beta chains drawn from one sample of a study of OX40 agonist ivuxolimab in advanced cancers. Clones were read by immunoSEQ multiplex PCR, and TCRdb kept only the in-frame ones, dropping some. The table includes 54,000 or so clones, 75% to 90% detected once. This specimen consisted of CD4+ or CD8+ T cells sorted from blood, obtained in a trial of the OX40 agonist ivuxolimab. These receptors were collected from an adult with an advanced solid tumor such as melanoma, head and neck, liver or kidney cancer. The CDR3 runs from the conserved cysteine through the conserved F or W. The D gene is left open where the match is weak. Size values are once, few and many counts, or a class for expanded clones, and some rows have none.

TRBJ2-1	-	TRBV6-1	-	CASSRRERVDEQFF	TGTGCCAGCAGTCGCCGGGAGAGGGTCGATGAGCAGTTCTTC
TRBJ2-7	-	TRBV2	TRBD1	CASNQDREPYEQYF	TGTGCCAGCAACCAGGACAGGGAGCCCTACGAGCAGTACTTC
TRBJ2-7	-	TRBV7-2	-	CASSLQDLSSYEQYF	TGTGCCAGCAGCTTACAGGACCTGAGCTCCTACGAGCAGTACTTC
TRBJ2-5	-	TRBV28	-	CASRQGWKTQYF	TGTGCCAGCAGACAGGGTTGGAAGACCCAGTACTTC
TRBJ1-4	-	TRBV9	-	CASSLGVRGAEKLFF	TGTGCCAGCAGCCTAGGGGTCAGAGGCGCCGAAAAACTGTTTTTT
TRBJ2-7	-	TRBV11-3	TRBD1	CASSFGRQGIHEQYF	TGTGCCAGCAGCTTTGGTAGACAGGGGATACACGAGCAGTACTTC
TRBJ2-1	-	TRBV6-1	-	CAGRIASDDEQFF	TGTGCCGGTAGGATAGCTAGCGACGATGAGCAGTTCTTC
TRBJ2-3	-	TRBV7-2	-	CASSEADTQYF	TGTGCCAGCAGCGAGGCGGATACGCAGTATTTT
TRBJ1-4	-	TRBV7-2	-	CASSLDAGRAEKLFF	TGTGCCAGCAGCTTAGACGCGGGGAGGGCTGAAAAACTGTTTTTT
TRBJ2-7	-	TRBV7-2	TRBD1	CASSLEQGISYEQYF	TGTGCCAGCAGCTTAGAACAGGGGATCTCCTACGAGCAGTACTTC
TRBJ2-3	-	TRBV13	-	CASSSPHGTQYF	TGTGCCAGCAGCTCCCCACATGGTACGCAGTATTTT
TRBJ1-4	once	TRBV11-1	-	CASSLGSAGINEKLFF	TGTGCCAGCAGCTTAGGATCGGCAGGAATTAATGAAAAACTGTTTTTT
TRBJ2-7	-	TRBV6-6	TRBD2	CASRELSGRYEQYF	TGTGCCAGCAGAGAACTAAGCGGGAGATACGAGCAGTACTTC
TRBJ2-7	-	TRBV10-1	-	CASSAPTAGEQYF	TGCGCCAGCAGTGCCCCTACAGCGGGCGAGCAGTACTTC
TRBJ1-3	-	TRBV9	-	CASSPLGSGNTIYF	TGTGCCAGCAGCCCGTTGGGGTCTGGAAACACCATATATTTT
TRBJ1-5	-	TRBV5-4	TRBD1	CASSPGTGGFQPQHF	TGTGCCAGCAGTCCAGGGACAGGGGGCTTTCAGCCCCAGCATTTT
TRBJ2-3	-	TRBV19	-	CASSSRQSSTDTQYF	TGTGCCAGTAGTTCAAGACAGAGTAGCACAGATACGCAGTATTTT
TRBJ2-1	-	TRBV7-3	TRBD2	CASSLPRLAGGRGEQFF	TGTGCCAGCAGCTTACCCCGACTAGCGGGGGGTCGGGGTGAGCAGTTCTTC
TRBJ1-6	-	TRBV28	-	CASRDVSYNSPLHF	TGTGCCAGCAGGGACGTCTCCTATAATTCACCCCTCCACTTT
TRBJ2-7	-	TRBV6-5	-	CASSSPDSTYEQYF	TGTGCCAGCAGTTCCCCGGACAGTACCTACGAGCAGTACTTC
TRBJ1-1	once	TRBV5-6	TRBD1	CASSLRQGAWNTEAFF	TGTGCCAGCAGCTTGAGACAGGGGGCATGGAACACTGAAGCTTTCTTT
TRBJ2-6	-	TRBV5-4	-	CASSPGGEGANVLTF	TGTGCCAGCAGCCCAGGGGGGGAAGGGGCCAACGTCCTGACTTTC
TRBJ2-1	-	TRBV6-5	-	CASSRGSSYNEQFF	TGTGCCAGCAGCCGTGGTAGCTCCTACAATGAGCAGTTCTTC
TRBJ2-3	-	TRBV6-5	-	CASSYSEGRTDTQYF	TGTGCCAGCAGTTACTCGGAGGGGAGGACAGATACGCAGTATTTT
TRBJ2-3	-	TRBV9	TRBD2	CASSVEGLAGGPGNTQYF	TGTGCCAGCAGCGTAGAAGGTCTAGCGGGGGGACCAGGGAATACGCAGTATTTT
TRBJ2-7	-	TRBV6-1	-	CASRVGGPSSYEQYF	TGTGCCAGCAGGGTCGGGGGGCCCAGCTCCTACGAGCAGTACTTC
TRBJ2-3	-	TRBV5-8	TRBD2	CASSTWTSGTDTQYF	TGTGCCAGCAGTACCTGGACTAGCGGGACAGATACGCAGTATTTT
TRBJ2-1	-	TRBV6-4	-	CASSDHQGHHYNEQFF	TGTGCCAGCAGTGACCATCAGGGACACCACTACAATGAGCAGTTCTTC
TRBJ2-7	-	TRBV2	-	CASRLGLQYEQYF	TGTGCCAGTAGACTGGGCCTCCAGTACGAGCAGTACTTC
TRBJ2-6	once	TRBV19	-	CASKAAIYSGANVLTF	TGTGCCAGTAAAGCAGCGATCTACTCTGGGGCCAACGTCCTGACTTTC
TRBJ1-5	once	TRBV9	-	CASSEGGTPYQPQHF	TGTGCCAGCAGCGAGGGGGGGACACCATATCAGCCCCAGCATTTT
TRBJ2-7	-	TRBV7-2	-	CASSLDQRDEQYF	TGTGCCAGCAGCTTAGATCAAAGGGACGAGCAGTACTTC
TRBJ2-2	once	TRBV11-1	TRBD1	CASSPGTGKVGELFF	TGTGCCAGCAGCCCCGGGACAGGGAAGGTCGGGGAGCTGTTTTTT
TRBJ2-3	-	TRBV2	TRBD2	CASSEGILAGGTDTQYF	TGTGCCAGCAGTGAGGGGATTCTAGCGGGAGGCACAGATACGCAGTATTTT
TRBJ2-3	-	TRBV6-6	-	CASSPRLYTDTQYF	TGTGCCAGCTCCCCCCGCCTATACACAGATACGCAGTATTTT
TRBJ1-5	-	TRBV5-1	-	CASSLWGASNQPQHF	TGCGCCAGCAGCTTGTGGGGGGCTAGCAATCAGCCCCAGCATTTT
TRBJ2-3	-	TRBV7-2	-	CASSRGFGGTQYF	TGTGCCAGCAGCCGAGGATTCGGCGGCACGCAGTATTTT
TRBJ1-5	-	TRBV6-6	-	CASSAGRENQPQHF	TGTGCCAGCAGCGCAGGTAGGGAAAATCAGCCCCAGCATTTT
TRBJ2-1	-	TRBV10-3	TRBD2	CAISPGLAEDRNEQFF	TGTGCCATCAGCCCGGGACTAGCGGAGGATCGCAATGAGCAGTTCTTC
TRBJ2-5	once	TRBV5-1	-	CASSSNQETQYF	TGCGCCAGCAGCTCCAACCAAGAGACCCAGTACTTC
TRBJ2-7	-	TRBV7-2	-	CASSWPEGLEQYF	TGTGCCAGCAGCTGGCCGGAGGGGCTCGAGCAGTACTTC
TRBJ2-7	-	TRBV30	TRBD2	CAWSVPVTGTSPYEQYF	TGTGCCTGGAGTGTACCGGTCACCGGGACTAGTCCCTACGAGCAGTACTTC